This T cell receptor beta chain is from a study of technical replicates of blood from a few donors. Profiled with immunoSEQ multiplex PCR; TCRdb holds only in-frame clones, not every one. The data hold about 100,000 clones, with roughly 94% observed a single time. The trim removed 2 bases at V and 6 bases at J, leaving 11 bases unmatched. CDR1 and CDR2 from the germline V gene are SGHVS and FNYEAQ. The CDR3 totals 17 residues. V gene TRBV7-6 combines with J gene TRBJ2-1, with 9 bases that match TRBD1. The sequenced sample consisted of T cells isolated from PBMCs. The TCR was taken from a human donor in good health. The CDR3, as DNA: TGTGCCAGCAGCTTACGGAACCGGGACAGGGTGCCCAATGAGCAGTTCTTC. Translated: CASSLRNRDRVPNEQFF.